The present T cell receptor (beta chain) was sequenced within a study of CD4 T cells in relation to SARS-CoV-2 and coronaviruses. Study-wide findings and caveats: Monoreactive clones expanded significantly more to SARS-CoV-2 than crossreactive clones did. Samples before the pandemic and after infection were not matched within any donor.

Clones were sequenced by immunoSEQ multiplex PCR, and TCRdb holds only the in-frame ones, with some missing. The profile shows approximately 50,000 clones, about 90% of them singletons. Concerning this clone itself: Its cognate antigen is unknown.

Trimming left V 1 base short and J 7 bases short, with 22 bases between. The CDR3 is 17 amino acids. Germline loops: CDR1 MGHRA, CDR2 YSYEKL. The chain recombines TRBV4-1 with TRBJ1-2; D uncertain. The receptor comes from an adult with COVID-19. The sequencing input was naive CD4+ T cells from PBMCs. Stated subset: naive CD4+ T cells isolated by negative enrichment. In nucleotides, the CDR3 is TGCGCCAGCAGCCAAGGCCGGGCCTCCACCACTGCCCCTGGCTACACCTTC. Its protein is CASSQGRASTTAPGYTF.